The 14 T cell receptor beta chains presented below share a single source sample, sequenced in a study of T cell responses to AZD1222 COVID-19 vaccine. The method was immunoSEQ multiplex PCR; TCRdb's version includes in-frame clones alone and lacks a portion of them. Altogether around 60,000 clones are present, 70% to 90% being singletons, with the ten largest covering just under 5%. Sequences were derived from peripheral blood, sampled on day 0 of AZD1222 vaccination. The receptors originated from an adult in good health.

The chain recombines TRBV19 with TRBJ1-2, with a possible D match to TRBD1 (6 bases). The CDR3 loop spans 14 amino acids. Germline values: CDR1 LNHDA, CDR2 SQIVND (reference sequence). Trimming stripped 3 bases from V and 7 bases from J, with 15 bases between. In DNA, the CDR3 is TGTGCCAGTAGTATGGCAGGGCAGGGGCGTGGCTACACCTTC. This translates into CASSMAGQGRGYTF.

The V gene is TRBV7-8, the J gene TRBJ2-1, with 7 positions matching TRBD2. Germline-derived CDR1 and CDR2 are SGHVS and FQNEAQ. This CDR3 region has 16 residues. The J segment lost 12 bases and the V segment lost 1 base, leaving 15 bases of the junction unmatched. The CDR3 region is CASSLVRSGDLLGQFF. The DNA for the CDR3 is TGTGCCAGCAGCTTAGTTAGAAGCGGGGACCTTTTGGGGCAGTTCTTC.

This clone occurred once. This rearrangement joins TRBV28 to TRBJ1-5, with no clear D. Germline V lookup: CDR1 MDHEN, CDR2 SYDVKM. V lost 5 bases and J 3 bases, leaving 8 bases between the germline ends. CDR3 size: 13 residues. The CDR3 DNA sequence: TGTGCCAGCAGTCCGATCGACAATCAGCCCCAGCATTTT. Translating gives CASSPIDNQPQHF.

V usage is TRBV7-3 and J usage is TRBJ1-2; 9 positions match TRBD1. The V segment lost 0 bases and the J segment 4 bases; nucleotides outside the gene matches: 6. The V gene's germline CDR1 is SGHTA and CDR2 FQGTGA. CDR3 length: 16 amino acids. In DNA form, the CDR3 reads TGTGCCAGCAGCTTAACGGGACAGGGTCCGGGCTATGGCTACACCTTC. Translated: CASSLTGQGPGYGYTF.

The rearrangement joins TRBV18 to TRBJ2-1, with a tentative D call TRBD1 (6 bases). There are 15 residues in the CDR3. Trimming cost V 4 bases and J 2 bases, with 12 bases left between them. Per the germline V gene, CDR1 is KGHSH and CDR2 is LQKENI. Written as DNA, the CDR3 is TGTGCCAGCTCACAAGGGCCAGGGGCCTACAATGAGCAGTTCTTC. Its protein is CASSQGPGAYNEQFF.

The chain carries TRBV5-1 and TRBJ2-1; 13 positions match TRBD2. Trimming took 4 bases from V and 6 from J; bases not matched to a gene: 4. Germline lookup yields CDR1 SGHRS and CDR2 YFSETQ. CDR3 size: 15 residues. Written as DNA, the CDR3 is TGCGCCAGCAGCCCGACTAGCGGGGGGCCCAATGAGCAGTTCTTC. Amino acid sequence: CASSPTSGGPNEQFF.

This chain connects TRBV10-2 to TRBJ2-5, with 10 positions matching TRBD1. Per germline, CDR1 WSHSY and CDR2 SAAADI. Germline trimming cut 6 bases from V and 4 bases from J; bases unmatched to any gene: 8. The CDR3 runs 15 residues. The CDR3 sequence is CASRGGQGNRETQYF. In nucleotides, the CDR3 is TGCGCCAGCAGAGGGGGACAGGGGAATCGAGAGACCCAGTACTTC.

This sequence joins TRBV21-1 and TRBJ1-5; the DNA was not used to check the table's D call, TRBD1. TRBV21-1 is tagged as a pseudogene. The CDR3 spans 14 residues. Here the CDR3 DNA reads TGTGCCAGCAGTACTACAGGGATCGATCAGCCCCAGCATTTT. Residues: CASSTTGIDQPQHF.

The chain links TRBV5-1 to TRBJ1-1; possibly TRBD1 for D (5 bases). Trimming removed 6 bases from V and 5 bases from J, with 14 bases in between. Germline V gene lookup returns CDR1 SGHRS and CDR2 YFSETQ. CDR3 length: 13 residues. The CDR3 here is CASTGGERTEAFF. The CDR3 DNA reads TGCGCCAGCACAGGAGGGGAGCGGACTGAAGCTTTCTTT.

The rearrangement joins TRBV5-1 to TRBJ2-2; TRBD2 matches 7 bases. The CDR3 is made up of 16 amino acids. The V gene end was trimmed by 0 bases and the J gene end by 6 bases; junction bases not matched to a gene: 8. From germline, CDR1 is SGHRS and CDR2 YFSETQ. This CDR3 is CASSLGQRGYAGELFF. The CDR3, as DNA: TGCGCCAGCAGCTTGGGGCAGCGGGGATACGCCGGGGAGCTGTTTTTT.

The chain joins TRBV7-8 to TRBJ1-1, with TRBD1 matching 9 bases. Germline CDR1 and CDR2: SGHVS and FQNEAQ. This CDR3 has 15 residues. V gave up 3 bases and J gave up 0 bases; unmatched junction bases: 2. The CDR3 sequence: CASSFGTGMNTEAFF. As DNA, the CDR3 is TGTGCCAGCAGCTTCGGGACAGGGATGAACACTGAAGCTTTCTTT. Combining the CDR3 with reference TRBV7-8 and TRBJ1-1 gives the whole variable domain GAGVSQSPRYKVAKRGQDVALRCDPISGHVSLFWYQQALGQGPEFLTYFQNEAQLDKSGLPSDRFFAERPEGSVSTLKIQRTQQEDSAVYLCASSFGTGMNTEAFFGQGTRLTVV.

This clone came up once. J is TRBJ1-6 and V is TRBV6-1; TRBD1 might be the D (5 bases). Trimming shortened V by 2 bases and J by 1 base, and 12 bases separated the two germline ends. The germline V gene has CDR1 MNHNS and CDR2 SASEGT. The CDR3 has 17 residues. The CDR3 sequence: CASSESGRVSYNSPLHF. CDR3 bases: TGTGCCAGCAGTGAATCAGGCAGGGTTTCCTATAATTCACCCCTCCACTTT.

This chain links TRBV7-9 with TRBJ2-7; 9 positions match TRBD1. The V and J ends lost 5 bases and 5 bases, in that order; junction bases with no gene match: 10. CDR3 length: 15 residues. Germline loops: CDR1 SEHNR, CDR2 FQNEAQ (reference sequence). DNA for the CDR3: TGTGCCAGCAGCGCCTACAGGGGGCGCGCCGACGAGCAGTACTTC. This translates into CASSAYRGRADEQYF.

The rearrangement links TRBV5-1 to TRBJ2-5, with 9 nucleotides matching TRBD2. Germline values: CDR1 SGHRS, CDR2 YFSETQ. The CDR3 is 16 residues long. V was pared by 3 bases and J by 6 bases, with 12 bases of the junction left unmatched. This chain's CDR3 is CASSSFSGGPRKTQYF. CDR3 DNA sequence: TGCGCCAGCAGCTCATTTAGCGGGGGCCCGAGGAAGACCCAGTACTTC.